The rows below give T cell receptor beta chains drawn from one sample of a study of post-analysis software for immune sequencing data. TCRdb ran MiXCR on the PCR reads and lists one entry per CDR3 protein. Found here are some 160,000 distinct CDR3 sequences, 36% of them singletons; the top ten hold roughly 28%. Source: blood, taken after autologous hematopoietic stem cell transplantation. These receptors all stem from a girl between 5 and 17 years old with multiple sclerosis. The CDR3 runs from the conserved cysteine through the conserved F or W. A D gene is named only where the DNA matches it firmly. Where a row states a size, it is once, few, many or the class of an expanded clone; other rows omit it.

clone_size,cdr3_length,v_call,d_call,j_call,cdr3_nt,cdr3_aa
NA,15,TRBV7-2,TRBD2,TRBJ2-3,TGTGCCAGCAGCTCCCTAGCGGGAAGCACAGATACGCAGTATTTT,CASSSLAGSTDTQYF
few,16,TRBV24-1,NA,TRBJ2-1,TGTGCCACCAGTGATTTGTCCAGGAAGGATGGTGGTGAGCAGTTCTTC,CATSDLSRKDGGEQFF
NA,13,TRBV5-1,NA,TRBJ2-1,TGCGCCAGCAGCTTGATCGCTCACAATGAGCAGTTCTTC,CASSLIAHNEQFF
NA,18,TRBV15,TRBD2,TRBJ2-3,TGTGCCACCAGCAGAGATGCGGCGGGACTAGCGGGCACAGATACGCAGTATTTT,CATSRDAAGLAGTDTQYF
NA,14,TRBV20-1,TRBD2,TRBJ2-1,TGCAGTGCTAGAGGACTAGCGGGAGGTAATGAGCAGTTCTTC,CSARGLAGGNEQFF
NA,14,TRBV20-1,NA,TRBJ2-7,TGCAGTGCTAGAGAGGGGCCAGGGGTATATCCGCAGTACTTC,CSAREGPGVYPQYF
NA,16,TRBV7-2,NA,TRBJ1-5,TGTGCCAGCAGCTTAGTCTCGGACATGGGCAATCAGCCCCAGCATTTT,CASSLVSDMGNQPQHF
many,15,TRBV6-2/TRBV6-3,TRBD1,TRBJ2-6,TGTGCCAGCAGCCCACAGGGGGCTGGGGCCAACGTCCTGACTTTC,CASSPQGAGANVLTF
few,11,TRBV12-3/TRBV12-4,NA,TRBJ2-3,TGTGCCAGCAGCCCCACAGATACGCAGTATTTT,CASSPTDTQYF
few,15,TRBV27,NA,TRBJ2-5,TGTGCCAGCAGTTTATTTGCCCAGGGCTCCTACGGGCAGTACTTC,CASSLFAQGSYGQYF
NA,14,TRBV11-1,NA,TRBJ2-1,TGTGCCAGCAGCTTAGCTAATCGGGGGCTTGAGCAGTTCTTC,CASSLANRGLEQFF
few,15,TRBV15,NA,TRBJ1-5,TGTGCCACCAGCAGAGATCGTGGGATCAATCAGCCCCAGCATTTT,CATSRDRGINQPQHF
few,14,TRBV28,TRBD1,TRBJ1-5,TGTGCCAGCAGTTTGATCCAGGGGGCCCAGCCCCAGCATTTT,CASSLIQGAQPQHF
NA,14,TRBV5-1,NA,TRBJ1-2,TGCGCCAGCAGCTCTCGTTCTGTCACGGATGGCTACACCTTC,CASSSRSVTDGYTF
few,14,TRBV7-2,TRBD1,TRBJ1-5,TGTGCCAGCAGCACTTCAGGGGGCCATCAGCCCCAGCATTTT,CASSTSGGHQPQHF
NA,16,TRBV24-1,TRBD2,TRBJ2-1,TGTGCCACCAGTGATCAAGCGGGAGGCTCCTACAATGAGCAGTTCTTC,CATSDQAGGSYNEQFF
few,14,TRBV6-1,NA,TRBJ1-5,TGTGCCAGCATCAGAGACCTGAGTAATCAGCCCCAGCATTTT,CASIRDLSNQPQHF
NA,17,TRBV12-3/TRBV12-4,NA,TRBJ1-4,TGTGCCAGCAGTTTAAAGACAGCTCTAGCTTCCCATGAAAAACTGTTTTTT,CASSLKTALASHEKLFF
few,18,TRBV6-2/TRBV6-3,NA,TRBJ1-4,TGTGCCAGCAGTTACTCAGGTTCCTACAGGGACCTGAATGAAAAACTGTTTTTT,CASSYSGSYRDLNEKLFF
NA,15,TRBV18,TRBD2,TRBJ2-7,TGTGCCAGCTCACCACCGAGCGGGAGTATACACGAGCAGTACTTC,CASSPPSGSIHEQYF
NA,15,TRBV7-3,NA,TRBJ2-7,TGTGCCAGCAGCTTAAGATCAACCGGCGGCCACGAGCAGTACTTC,CASSLRSTGGHEQYF
NA,14,TRBV5-1,TRBD1,TRBJ2-7,TGCGCCACGGCCACCGGGACAGGAGGGGACGAGCAGTACTTC,CATATGTGGDEQYF
NA,17,TRBV3-1,NA,TRBJ2-5,TGTGCCAGCAGCCAACGGGGAAACACACGGGGTGAAGAGACCCAGTACTTC,CASSQRGNTRGEETQYF
NA,17,TRBV18,TRBD1,TRBJ1-1,TGTGCCAGCTCACCTTGGGTAACAGGGGGCGCTTGGTCTGAAGCTTTCTTT,CASSPWVTGGAWSEAFF
NA,18,TRBV12-5,NA,TRBJ2-3,TGTGCTAGTGGTTTCCCGGGGTCGACCGATCTCAGCACAGATACGCAGTATTTT,CASGFPGSTDLSTDTQYF
NA,15,TRBV20-1,TRBD1,TRBJ2-7,TGCAGTGCTAGAGATTCCGGGACAGGAGCCTACGAGCAGTACTTC,CSARDSGTGAYEQYF